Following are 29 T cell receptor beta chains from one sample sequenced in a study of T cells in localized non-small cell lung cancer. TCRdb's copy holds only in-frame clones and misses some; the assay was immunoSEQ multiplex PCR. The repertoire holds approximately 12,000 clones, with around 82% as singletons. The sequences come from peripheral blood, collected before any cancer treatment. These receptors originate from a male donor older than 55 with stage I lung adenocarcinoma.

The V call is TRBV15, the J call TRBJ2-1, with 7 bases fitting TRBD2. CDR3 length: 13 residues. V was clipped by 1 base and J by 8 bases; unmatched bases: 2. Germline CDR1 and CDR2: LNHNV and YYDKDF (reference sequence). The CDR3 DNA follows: TGTGCCACCAGCAGAGGGGCGGGGGATGAGCAGTTCTTC. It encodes CATSRGAGDEQFF. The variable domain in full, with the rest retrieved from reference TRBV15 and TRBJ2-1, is DAMVIQNPRYQVTQFGKPVTLSCSQTLNHNVMYWYQQKSSQAPKLLFHYYDKDFNNEADTPDNFQSRRPNTSFCFLDIRSPGLGDTAMYLCATSRGAGDEQFFGPGTRLTVL.

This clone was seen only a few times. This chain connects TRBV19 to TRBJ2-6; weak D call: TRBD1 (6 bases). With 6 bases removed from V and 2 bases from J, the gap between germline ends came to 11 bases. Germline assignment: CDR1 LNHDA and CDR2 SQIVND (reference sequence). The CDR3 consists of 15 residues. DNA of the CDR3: TGTGCCAGTAGGACCGCAGGGGCTGGGGCCAACGTCCTGACTTTC. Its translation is CASRTAGAGANVLTF.

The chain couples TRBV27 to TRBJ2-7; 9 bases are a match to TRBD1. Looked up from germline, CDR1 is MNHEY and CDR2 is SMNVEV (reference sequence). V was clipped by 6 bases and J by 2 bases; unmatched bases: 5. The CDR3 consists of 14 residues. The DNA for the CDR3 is TGTGCCAGCAGCCACCGGGACAGGGCCTACGAGCAGTACTTC. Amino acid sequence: CASSHRDRAYEQYF.

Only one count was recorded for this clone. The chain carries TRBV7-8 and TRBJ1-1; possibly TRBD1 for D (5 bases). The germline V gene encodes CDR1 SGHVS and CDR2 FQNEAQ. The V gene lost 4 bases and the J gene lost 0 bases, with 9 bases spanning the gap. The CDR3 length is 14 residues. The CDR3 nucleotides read TGTGCCAGCAGCTGGGGACGGATGAACACTGAAGCTTTCTTT. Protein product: CASSWGRMNTEAFF.

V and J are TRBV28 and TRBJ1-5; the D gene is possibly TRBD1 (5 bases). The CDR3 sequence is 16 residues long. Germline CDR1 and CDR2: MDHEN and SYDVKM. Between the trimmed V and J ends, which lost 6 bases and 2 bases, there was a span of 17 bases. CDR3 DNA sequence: TGTGCCAGCAGCTTCGGGGCCCCGTGGGGCAATCAGCCCCAGCATTTT. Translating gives CASSFGAPWGNQPQHF.

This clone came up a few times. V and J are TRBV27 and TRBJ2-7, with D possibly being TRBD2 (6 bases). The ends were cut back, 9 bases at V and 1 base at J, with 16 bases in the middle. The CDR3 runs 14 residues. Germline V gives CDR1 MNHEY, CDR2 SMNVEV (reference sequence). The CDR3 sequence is CASSTGATSYEQYF. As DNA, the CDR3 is TGTGCCAGTTCGACGGGAGCGACATCCTACGAGCAGTACTTC.

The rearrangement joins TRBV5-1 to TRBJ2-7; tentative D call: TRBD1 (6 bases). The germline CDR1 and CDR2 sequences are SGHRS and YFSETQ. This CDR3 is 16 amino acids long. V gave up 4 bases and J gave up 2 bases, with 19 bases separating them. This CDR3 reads CASSPQGGTYTYEQYF. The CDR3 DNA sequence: TGCGCCAGCAGCCCCCAAGGTGGGACATACACCTACGAGCAGTACTTC. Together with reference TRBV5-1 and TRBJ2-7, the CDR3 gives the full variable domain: KAGVTQTPRYLIKTRGQQVTLSCSPISGHRSVSWYQQTPGQGLQFLFEYFSETQRNKGNFPGRFSGRQFSNSRSEMNVSTLELGDSALYLCASSPQGGTYTYEQYFGPGTRLTVT.

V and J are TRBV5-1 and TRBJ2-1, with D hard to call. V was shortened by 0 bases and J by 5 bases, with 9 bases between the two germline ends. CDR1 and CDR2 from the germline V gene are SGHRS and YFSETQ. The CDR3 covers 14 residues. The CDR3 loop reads CASSLGSSNNEQFF. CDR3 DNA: TGCGCCAGCAGCTTGGGTTCTTCGAACAATGAGCAGTTCTTC.

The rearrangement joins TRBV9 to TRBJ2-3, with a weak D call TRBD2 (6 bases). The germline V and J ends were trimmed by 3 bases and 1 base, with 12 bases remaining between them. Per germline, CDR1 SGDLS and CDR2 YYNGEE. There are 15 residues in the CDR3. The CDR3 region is CASSAQAGRTDTQYF. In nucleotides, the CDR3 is TGTGCCAGCAGCGCGCAGGCGGGACGCACAGATACGCAGTATTTT.

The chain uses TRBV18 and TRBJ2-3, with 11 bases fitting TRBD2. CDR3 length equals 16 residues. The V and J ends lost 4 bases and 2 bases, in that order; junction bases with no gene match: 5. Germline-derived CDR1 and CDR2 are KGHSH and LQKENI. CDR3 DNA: TGTGCCAGCTCACTTTCTAGCGGGAGGCCCACAGATACGCAGTATTTT. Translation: CASSLSSGRPTDTQYF.

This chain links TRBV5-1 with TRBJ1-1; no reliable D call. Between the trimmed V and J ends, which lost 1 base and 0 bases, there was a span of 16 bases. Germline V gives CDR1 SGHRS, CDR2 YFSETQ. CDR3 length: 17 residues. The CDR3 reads CASSLSSPGAMNTEAFF. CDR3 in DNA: TGCGCCAGCAGCTTGTCCAGTCCGGGAGCGATGAACACTGAAGCTTTCTTT. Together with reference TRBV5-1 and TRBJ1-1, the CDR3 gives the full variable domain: KAGVTQTPRYLIKTRGQQVTLSCSPISGHRSVSWYQQTPGQGLQFLFEYFSETQRNKGNFPGRFSGRQFSNSRSEMNVSTLELGDSALYLCASSLSSPGAMNTEAFFGQGTRLTVV.

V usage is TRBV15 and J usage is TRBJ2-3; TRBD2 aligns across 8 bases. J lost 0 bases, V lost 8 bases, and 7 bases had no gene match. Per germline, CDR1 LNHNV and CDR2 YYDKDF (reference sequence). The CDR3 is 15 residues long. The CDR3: CATHSGRGSTDTQYF. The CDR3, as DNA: TGTGCCACCCACAGCGGGAGAGGGAGCACAGATACGCAGTATTTT.

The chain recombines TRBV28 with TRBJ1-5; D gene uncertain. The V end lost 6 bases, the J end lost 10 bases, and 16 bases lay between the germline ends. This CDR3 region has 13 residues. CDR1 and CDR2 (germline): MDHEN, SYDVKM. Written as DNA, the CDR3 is TGTGCCAGCAGCTCTGACACCATCGGACCCCAGCATTTT. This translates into CASSSDTIGPQHF.

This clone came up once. The DNA for the CDR3 is TGTGCCAGCAGCCCCCATACGGCCAGCGCTAACTATGGCTACACCTTC. Residues: CASSPHTASANYGYTF. The chain recombines TRBV28 with TRBJ1-2; no clear D. Germline CDR1 is MDHEN and CDR2 is SYDVKM. Deletions cut 6 bases from V and 0 bases from J, with 17 bases between. This CDR3 region has 16 residues.

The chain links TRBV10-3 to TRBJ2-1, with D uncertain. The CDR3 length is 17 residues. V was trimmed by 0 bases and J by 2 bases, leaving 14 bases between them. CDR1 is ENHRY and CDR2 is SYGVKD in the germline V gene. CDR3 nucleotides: TGTGCCATCAGTGAGTCGGTAAAATCGCGAACCTACAATGAGCAGTTCTTC. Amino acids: CAISESVKSRTYNEQFF.

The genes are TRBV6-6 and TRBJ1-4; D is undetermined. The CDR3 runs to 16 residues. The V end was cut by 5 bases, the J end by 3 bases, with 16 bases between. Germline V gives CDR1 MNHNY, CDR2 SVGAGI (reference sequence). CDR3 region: CASSRDYRAANEKLFF. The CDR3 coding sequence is TGTGCCAGCAGTCGTGACTACAGAGCGGCTAATGAAAAACTGTTTTTT.

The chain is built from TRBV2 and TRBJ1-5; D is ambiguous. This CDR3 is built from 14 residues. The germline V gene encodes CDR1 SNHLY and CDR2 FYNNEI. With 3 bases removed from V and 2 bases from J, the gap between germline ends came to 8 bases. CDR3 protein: CASSERLGNQPQHF. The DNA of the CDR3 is TGTGCCAGCAGTGAGAGGTTGGGCAATCAGCCCCAGCATTTT.

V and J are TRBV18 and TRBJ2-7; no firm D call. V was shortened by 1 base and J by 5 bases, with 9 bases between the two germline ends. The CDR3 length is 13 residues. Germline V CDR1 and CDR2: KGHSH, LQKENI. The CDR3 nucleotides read TGTGCCAGCTCACCACTGGCCAGGAACGAGCAGTACTTC. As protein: CASSPLARNEQYF.

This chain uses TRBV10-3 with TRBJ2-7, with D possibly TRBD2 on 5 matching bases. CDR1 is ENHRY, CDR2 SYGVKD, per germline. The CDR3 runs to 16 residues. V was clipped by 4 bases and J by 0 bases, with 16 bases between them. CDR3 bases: TGTGCCATCAGTGCCGGATTAAGCGGAGGCTCCTACGAGCAGTACTTC. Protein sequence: CAISAGLSGGSYEQYF.

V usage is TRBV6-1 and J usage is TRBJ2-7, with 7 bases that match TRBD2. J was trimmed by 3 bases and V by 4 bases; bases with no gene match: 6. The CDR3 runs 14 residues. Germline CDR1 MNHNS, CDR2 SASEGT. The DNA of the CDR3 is TGTGCCAGCAGTGTGGGAGGGGCCATCTACGAGCAGTACTTC. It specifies CASSVGGAIYEQYF.

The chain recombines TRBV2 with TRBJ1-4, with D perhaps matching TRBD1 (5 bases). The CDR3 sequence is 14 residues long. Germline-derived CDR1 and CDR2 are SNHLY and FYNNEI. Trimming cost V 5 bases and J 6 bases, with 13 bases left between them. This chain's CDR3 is CASSQPPTDEKLFF. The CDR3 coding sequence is TGTGCCAGCAGTCAACCCCCGACAGATGAAAAACTGTTTTTT.

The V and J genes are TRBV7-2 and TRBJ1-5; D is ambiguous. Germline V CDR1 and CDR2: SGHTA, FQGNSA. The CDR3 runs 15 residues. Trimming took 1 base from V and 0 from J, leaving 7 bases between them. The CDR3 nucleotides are TGTGCCAGCAGCTTAGAAGCGGATAGCAATCAGCCCCAGCATTTT. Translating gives CASSLEADSNQPQHF.

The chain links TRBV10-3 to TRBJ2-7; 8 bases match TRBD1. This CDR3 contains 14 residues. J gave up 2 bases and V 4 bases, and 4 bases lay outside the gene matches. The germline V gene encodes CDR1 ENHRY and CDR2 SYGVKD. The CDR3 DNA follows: TGTGCCATCAGTGGACAGGGGTCAACCTACGAGCAGTACTTC. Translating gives CAISGQGSTYEQYF.

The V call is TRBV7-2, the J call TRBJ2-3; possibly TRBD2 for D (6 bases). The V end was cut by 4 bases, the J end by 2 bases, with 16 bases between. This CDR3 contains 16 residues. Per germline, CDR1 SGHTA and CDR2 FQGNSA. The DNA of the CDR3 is TGTGCCAGCAGCTCAAATCCCGGGAGCTACACAGATACGCAGTATTTT. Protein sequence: CASSSNPGSYTDTQYF.

The CDR3, as DNA: TGTGCCAGCAGTTTAACGGCCCGCAGGGGGGCAGATACGCAGTATTTT. As protein: CASSLTARRGADTQYF. This rearrangement joins TRBV27 to TRBJ2-3; tentatively, D is TRBD1 (7 bases). Trimming cost V 2 bases and J 4 bases, with 16 bases left between them. The germline gives CDR1 MNHEY, CDR2 SMNVEV (reference sequence). This CDR3 is 16 amino acids long.

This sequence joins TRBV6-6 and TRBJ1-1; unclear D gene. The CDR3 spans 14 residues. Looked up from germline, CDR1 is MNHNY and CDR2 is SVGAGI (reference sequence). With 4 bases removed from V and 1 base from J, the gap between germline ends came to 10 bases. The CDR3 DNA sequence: TGTGCCAGCAGTTTTACCGACAAGAACACTGAAGCTTTCTTT. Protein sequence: CASSFTDKNTEAFF.

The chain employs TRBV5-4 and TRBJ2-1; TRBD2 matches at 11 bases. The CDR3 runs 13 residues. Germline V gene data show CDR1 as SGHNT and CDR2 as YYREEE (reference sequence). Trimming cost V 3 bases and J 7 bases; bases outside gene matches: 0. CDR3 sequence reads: CASSSSGRNEQFF. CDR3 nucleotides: TGTGCCAGCAGCTCTAGCGGGAGGAATGAGCAGTTCTTC.

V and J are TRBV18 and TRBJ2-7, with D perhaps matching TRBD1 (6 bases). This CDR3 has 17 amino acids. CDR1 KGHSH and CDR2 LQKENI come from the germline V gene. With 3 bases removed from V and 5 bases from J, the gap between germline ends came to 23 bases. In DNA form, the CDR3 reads TGTGCCAGCTCACCGGCTCGCATGGCAGGGGCTTCTAACGAGCAGTACTTC. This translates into CASSPARMAGASNEQYF.

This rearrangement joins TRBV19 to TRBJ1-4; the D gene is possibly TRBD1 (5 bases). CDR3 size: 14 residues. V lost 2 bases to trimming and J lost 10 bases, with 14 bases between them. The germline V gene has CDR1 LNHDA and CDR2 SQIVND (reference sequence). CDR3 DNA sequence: TGTGCCAGTAGTATATCAGGGTCAGGCCTAAAACTGTTTTTT. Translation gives CASSISGSGLKLFF.